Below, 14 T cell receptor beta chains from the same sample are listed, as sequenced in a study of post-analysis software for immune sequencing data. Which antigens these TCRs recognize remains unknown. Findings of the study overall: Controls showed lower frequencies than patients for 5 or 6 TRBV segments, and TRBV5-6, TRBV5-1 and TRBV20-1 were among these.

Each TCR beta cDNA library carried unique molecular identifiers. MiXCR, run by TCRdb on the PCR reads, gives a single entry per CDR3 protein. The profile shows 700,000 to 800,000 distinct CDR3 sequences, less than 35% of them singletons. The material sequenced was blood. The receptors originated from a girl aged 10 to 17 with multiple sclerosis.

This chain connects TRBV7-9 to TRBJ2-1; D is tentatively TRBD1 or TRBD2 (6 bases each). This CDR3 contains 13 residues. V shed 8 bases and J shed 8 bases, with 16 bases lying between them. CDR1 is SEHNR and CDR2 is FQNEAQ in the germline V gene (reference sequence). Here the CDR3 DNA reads TGTGCCAGCCTGAGGGGGGTTCACGATGAGCAGTTCTTC. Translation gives CASLRGVHDEQFF. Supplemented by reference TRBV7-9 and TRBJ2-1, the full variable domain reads DTGVSQNPRHKITKRGQNVTFRCDPISEHNRLYWYRQTLGQGPEFLTYFQNEAQLEKSRLLSDRFSAERPKGSFSTLEIQRTEQGDSAMYLCASLRGVHDEQFFGPGTRLTVL.

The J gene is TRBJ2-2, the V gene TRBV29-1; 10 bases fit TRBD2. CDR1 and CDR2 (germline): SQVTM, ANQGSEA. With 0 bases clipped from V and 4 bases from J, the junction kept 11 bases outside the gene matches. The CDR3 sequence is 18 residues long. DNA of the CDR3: TGCAGCGTTGAAGAGCATCTAGCGGGAGTCATGCGCACCGGGGAGCTGTTTTTT. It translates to CSVEEHLAGVMRTGELFF.

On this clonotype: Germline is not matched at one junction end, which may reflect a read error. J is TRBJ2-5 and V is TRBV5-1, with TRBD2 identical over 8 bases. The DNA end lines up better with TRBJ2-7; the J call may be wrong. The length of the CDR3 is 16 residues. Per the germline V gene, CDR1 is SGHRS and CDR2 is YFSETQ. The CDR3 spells CVSRPEVAGNYYEQYF. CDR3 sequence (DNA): TGCGTCAGCAGACCAGAGGTAGCGGGGAACTACTACGAGCAGTACTTC.

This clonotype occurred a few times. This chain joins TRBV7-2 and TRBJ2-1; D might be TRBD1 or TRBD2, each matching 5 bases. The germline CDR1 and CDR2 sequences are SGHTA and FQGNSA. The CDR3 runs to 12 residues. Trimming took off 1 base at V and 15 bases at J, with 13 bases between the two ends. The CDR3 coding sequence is TGTGCCAGCAGCTTAGATTTGGGGGTGGGGTTCTTC. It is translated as CASSLDLGVGFF.

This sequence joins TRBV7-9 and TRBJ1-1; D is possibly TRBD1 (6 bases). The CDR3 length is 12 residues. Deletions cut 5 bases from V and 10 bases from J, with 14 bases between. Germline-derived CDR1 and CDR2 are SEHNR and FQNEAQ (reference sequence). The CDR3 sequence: CASSAGQKGAFF. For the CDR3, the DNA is TGTGCCAGCAGCGCCGGACAGAAGGGAGCTTTCTTT.

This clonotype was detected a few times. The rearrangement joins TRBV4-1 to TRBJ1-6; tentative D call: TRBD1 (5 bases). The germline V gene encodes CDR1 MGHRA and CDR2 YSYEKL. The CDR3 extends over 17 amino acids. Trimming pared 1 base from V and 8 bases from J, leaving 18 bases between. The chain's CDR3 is CASSQGATAGGHSPLHF. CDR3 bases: TGCGCCAGCAGCCAAGGTGCCACAGCGGGGGGTCATTCACCCCTCCACTTT.

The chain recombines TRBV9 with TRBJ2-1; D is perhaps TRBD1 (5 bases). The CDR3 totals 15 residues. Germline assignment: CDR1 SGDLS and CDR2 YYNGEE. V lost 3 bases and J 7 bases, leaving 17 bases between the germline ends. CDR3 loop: CASSGSWTTANEQFF. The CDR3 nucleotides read TGTGCCAGCAGCGGCTCGTGGACAACCGCAAATGAGCAGTTCTTC.

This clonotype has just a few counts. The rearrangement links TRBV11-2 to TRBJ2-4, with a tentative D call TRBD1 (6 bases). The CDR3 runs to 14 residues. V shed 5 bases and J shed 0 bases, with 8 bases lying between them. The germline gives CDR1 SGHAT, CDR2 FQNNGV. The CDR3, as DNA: TGTGCCAGCAGCGGGACAATAGCCAAAAACATTCAGTACTTC. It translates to CASSGTIAKNIQYF.

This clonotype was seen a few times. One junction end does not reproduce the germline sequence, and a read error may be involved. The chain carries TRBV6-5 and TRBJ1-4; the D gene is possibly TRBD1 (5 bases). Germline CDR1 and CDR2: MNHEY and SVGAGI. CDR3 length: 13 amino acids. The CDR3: CACSVQGGEKLFF. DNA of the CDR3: TGTGCCTGCAGTGTCCAGGGTGGGGAAAAACTGTTTTTT.

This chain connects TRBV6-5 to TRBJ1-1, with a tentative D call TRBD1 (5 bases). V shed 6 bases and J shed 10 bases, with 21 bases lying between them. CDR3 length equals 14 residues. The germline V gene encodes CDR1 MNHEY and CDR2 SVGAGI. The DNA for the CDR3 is TGTGCCAGCAGGGCCGGGACTTCTTCACGGGGAGCTTTCTTT. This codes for CASRAGTSSRGAFF.

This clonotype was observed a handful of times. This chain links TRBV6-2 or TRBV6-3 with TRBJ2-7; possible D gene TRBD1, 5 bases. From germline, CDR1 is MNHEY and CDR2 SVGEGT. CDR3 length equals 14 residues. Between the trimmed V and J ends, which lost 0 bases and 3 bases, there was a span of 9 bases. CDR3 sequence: CASSYSGLRYEQYF. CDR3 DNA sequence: TGTGCCAGCAGTTACTCGGGGCTTCGCTACGAGCAGTACTTC.

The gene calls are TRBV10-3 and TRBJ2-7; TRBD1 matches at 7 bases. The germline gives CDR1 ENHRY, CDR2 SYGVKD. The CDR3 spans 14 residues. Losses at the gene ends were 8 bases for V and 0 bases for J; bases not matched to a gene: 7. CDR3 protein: CAIDPRDSSYEQYF. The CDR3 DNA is TGTGCCATCGATCCCCGGGACAGCTCCTACGAGCAGTACTTC.

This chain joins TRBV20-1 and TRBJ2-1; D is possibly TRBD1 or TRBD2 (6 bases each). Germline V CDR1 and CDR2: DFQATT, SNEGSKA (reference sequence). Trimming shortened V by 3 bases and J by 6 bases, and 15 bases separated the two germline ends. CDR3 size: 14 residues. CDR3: CSARSPGGGNEQFF. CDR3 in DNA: TGCAGTGCTAGGTCCCCTGGAGGGGGCAATGAGCAGTTCTTC.

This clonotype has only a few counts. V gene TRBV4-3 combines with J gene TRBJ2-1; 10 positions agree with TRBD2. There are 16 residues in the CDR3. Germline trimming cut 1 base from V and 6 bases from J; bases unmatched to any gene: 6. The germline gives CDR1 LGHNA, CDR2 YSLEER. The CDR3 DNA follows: TGCGCCAGCAGCCAAGGAAGGCTAGCGGGGGTCAATGAGCAGTTCTTC. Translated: CASSQGRLAGVNEQFF.